This entry lists 21 T cell receptor beta chains sequenced from one sample in a study of Ad26.COV2.S vaccination and SARS-CoV-2 variants. As for treatment: roughly 18 received Ad26.COV2.S at low or high dose, single or two shots; about five received placebo; per-sample allocation not given. At day 63 after the first vaccine or placebo injection, samples were drawn. The method was immunoSEQ multiplex PCR; TCRdb's version includes in-frame clones alone and lacks a portion of them. The sample lists about 420,000 clones, approximately 88% seen once, with about 3.5% in the top ten. Sequencing was performed on peripheral blood, taken in a trial of Ad26.COV2.S vaccine versus placebo. These receptors were taken from a person between 18 and 60 years old who received the Ad26.COV2.S COVID-19 vaccine or a placebo.

The chain carries TRBV29-1 and TRBJ2-3; 10 nucleotides match TRBD1. The CDR3 has 14 residues. In germline, CDR1 is SQVTM, CDR2 ANQGSEA. V was clipped by 6 bases and J by 6 bases; unmatched bases: 9. The CDR3 loop is CSVERQGAGDTQYF. The CDR3 nucleotides are TGCAGCGTCGAAAGACAGGGGGCTGGGGATACGCAGTATTTT.

The chain recombines TRBV10-3 with TRBJ1-1; D unresolved. Trimming shortened V by 6 bases and J by 4 bases, and 12 bases separated the two germline ends. Germline assignment: CDR1 ENHRY and CDR2 SYGVKD. This CDR3 is 13 amino acids long. As DNA, the CDR3 is TGTGCCATCAGGGGGATAGGAGGCACTGAAGCTTTCTTT. It yields the protein CAIRGIGGTEAFF.

This clone was recorded a few times. The V call is TRBV28, the J call TRBJ1-5; D is possibly TRBD1 (6 bases). The CDR3 has 13 amino acids. Germline assignment: CDR1 MDHEN and CDR2 SYDVKM. Trimming cost V 5 bases and J 3 bases, with 8 bases left between them. Here the CDR3 reads CASSTGTNQPQHF. For the CDR3, the DNA is TGTGCCAGCAGTACAGGGACCAATCAGCCCCAGCATTTT. The full variable domain, in which reference TRBV28 and TRBJ1-5 provide the parts outside the CDR3, is DVKVTQSSRYLVKRTGEKVFLECVQDMDHENMFWYRQDPGLGLRLIYFSYDVKMKEKGDIPEGYSVSREKKERFSLILESASTNQTSMYLCASSTGTNQPQHFGDGTRLSIL.

This chain uses TRBV12-3 or TRBV12-4 with TRBJ1-1; the D gene is possibly TRBD1 (6 bases). This CDR3 has 12 residues. V lost 5 bases and J 5 bases, leaving 9 bases between the germline ends. The CDR3 loop reads CASSIRGTEAFF. In DNA, the CDR3 is TGTGCCAGCAGTATCAGGGGTACTGAAGCTTTCTTT.

This sequence joins TRBV7-2 and TRBJ1-2, with 7 bases that match TRBD1. This CDR3 is 14 amino acids long. The germline V gene encodes CDR1 SGHTA and CDR2 FQGNSA. The ends lost 6 bases at V and 5 bases at J; junction bases unmatched: 9. The CDR3, as DNA: TGTGCCAGCAGTTTGGACAGGAACTCTTATGGCTACACCTTC. This codes for CASSLDRNSYGYTF.

The chain is built from TRBV5-1 and TRBJ2-7, with D maybe TRBD2 (7 bases). V dropped 0 bases and J dropped 2 bases, with 24 bases sitting between them. CDR1 is SGHRS and CDR2 is YFSETQ in the germline V gene. The CDR3 covers 19 residues. The CDR3 sequence is CASSLGPRGGRGGTYEQYF. The CDR3 nucleotides read TGCGCCAGCAGCTTGGGCCCCAGAGGTGGGAGGGGGGGCACCTACGAGCAGTACTTC.

For this clone: This specimen includes other DNA sequences encoding the same CDR3. The DNA for the CDR3 is TGTGCCAGCAGTTTGAGTAGCAATCAGCCCCAGCATTTT. Amino acid sequence: CASSLSSNQPQHF. V and J are TRBV12-3 or TRBV12-4 and TRBJ1-5; D unresolved. The CDR3 consists of 13 residues. Trimming removed 3 bases at V and 0 bases at J, with 3 bases between.

V gene TRBV11-2 combines with J gene TRBJ2-7, with D hard to call. V was pared by 5 bases and J by 4 bases, with 15 bases between. Germline V gives CDR1 SGHAT, CDR2 FQNNGV. This CDR3 is built from 14 residues. CDR3 nucleotide sequence: TGTGCCAGCAGCGCCGGAAGTGGGATTTACGAGCAGTACTTC. As protein: CASSAGSGIYEQYF.

Notes on this clone: This CDR3 is also generated by other DNA sequences in the sample. The chain uses TRBV9 and TRBJ2-1; perhaps TRBD2 as D (6 bases). CDR1 is SGDLS, CDR2 YYNGEE, per germline. The CDR3 is 15 residues long. The germline V and J ends were trimmed by 0 bases and 2 bases, with 9 bases remaining between them. The DNA for the CDR3 is TGTGCCAGCAGCGTAGGGCGGGGACCCTACAATGAGCAGTTCTTC. It encodes CASSVGRGPYNEQFF.

This sequence joins TRBV27 and TRBJ1-2; D might be TRBD1 (5 bases). The CDR3 sequence is 11 residues long. V lost 8 bases, J lost 4 bases, and 8 bases lay in between. Germline CDR1 and CDR2: MNHEY and SMNVEV (reference sequence). In DNA form, the CDR3 reads TGTGCCAGCGGGGGGATCTATGGCTACACCTTC. Amino acid sequence: CASGGIYGYTF.

This chain connects TRBV15 to TRBJ2-3; 9 positions agree with TRBD2. Germline V lookup: CDR1 LNHNV, CDR2 YYDKDF (reference sequence). After removal of 0 bases from V and 4 bases from J, the junction contained 5 bases not matched to a gene. CDR3 size: 16 residues. The CDR3 DNA reads as TGTGCCACCAGCAGAGATCCTAGCGGGGACGCAGATACGCAGTATTTT. This codes for CATSRDPSGDADTQYF.

Details on this clone: This sample includes further DNA sequences coding for the same CDR3. The V and J genes are TRBV6-2 or TRBV6-3 and TRBJ2-3, with unresolved D. This CDR3 contains 13 residues. V was shortened by 3 bases and J by 0 bases, with 4 bases between the two germline ends. Germline V lookup: CDR1 MNHEY, CDR2 SVGEGT. Here the CDR3 DNA reads TGTGCCAGCAGTTATCGGAGCACAGATACGCAGTATTTT. This gives the protein CASSYRSTDTQYF.

The DNA of the CDR3 is TGTGCCAGTTCCCGTGGCAGGACCGGCATTCAGTACTTC. This sequence encodes CASSRGRTGIQYF. This chain uses TRBV19 with TRBJ2-4; unclear D gene. The CDR3 covers 13 residues. Germline V gene data show CDR1 as LNHDA and CDR2 as SQIVND (reference sequence). V was shortened by 8 bases and J by 9 bases, with 17 bases between the two germline ends.

The chain carries TRBV5-1 and TRBJ2-3, with a weak D call TRBD1 (6 bases). Trimming shortened V by 3 bases and J by 2 bases, and 10 bases separated the two germline ends. The CDR3 is 14 residues long. The germline gives CDR1 SGHRS, CDR2 YFSETQ. The CDR3 DNA follows: TGCGCCAGCAGCTACAGGGTAACCACAGATACGCAGTATTTT. As protein: CASSYRVTTDTQYF.

The rearrangement joins TRBV5-1 to TRBJ2-2; D possibly corresponds to TRBD1 (5 bases). The CDR3 is 16 residues long. Trimming removed 0 bases at V and 0 bases at J, with 9 bases between. CDR1 is SGHRS, CDR2 YFSETQ, per germline. The CDR3 nucleotides are TGCGCCAGCAGCTTGGGGAGACAGCCGAACACCGGGGAGCTGTTTTTT. Translated: CASSLGRQPNTGELFF.

The J gene is TRBJ2-3, the V gene TRBV29-1, with D perhaps matching TRBD1 (6 bases). CDR1 is SQVTM, CDR2 ANQGSEA, per germline. Deletions cut 5 bases from V and 4 bases from J, with 19 bases between. This CDR3 is built from 15 residues. CDR3 sequence (DNA): TGCAGCGTTCAATATAACAGGGCAGGGGCAGATACGCAGTATTTT. It codes for CSVQYNRAGADTQYF.

This clone appeared once. The CDR3 sequence is CASSQLGGPDGYTF. In DNA, the CDR3 is TGTGCCAGCTCACAGCTGGGGGGCCCCGATGGCTACACCTTC. The chain uses TRBV18 and TRBJ1-2, with D maybe TRBD1 (6 bases). Germline-derived CDR1 and CDR2 are KGHSH and LQKENI. Trimming removed 4 bases from V and 6 bases from J, with 15 bases in between. The CDR3 length is 14 residues.

On this clone itself: One junction end does not reproduce the germline sequence, and a read error may be involved. The V gene is TRBV3-1 (or the pseudogene TRBV3-2), the J gene TRBJ2-4, with D perhaps TRBD1 (6 bases). This CDR3 spans 15 amino acids. Looked up from germline, CDR1 is LGHDT and CDR2 is YNNKEL (reference sequence). CDR3 bases: TGTGCCAGCAGCCAAGTCGGTAAACAGGGTAAAAGCGTGCACTTC. It is translated as CASSQVGKQGKSVHF.

V usage is TRBV7-3 and J usage is TRBJ2-2, with D possibly TRBD1 on 6 matching bases. V dropped 4 bases and J dropped 0 bases, with 12 bases sitting between them. The CDR3 is 16 amino acids. CDR1 and CDR2 from the germline V gene are SGHTA and FQGTGA. The CDR3 sequence: CASSSFDRTNTGELFF. The CDR3 region has the DNA TGTGCCAGCAGCTCTTTTGACAGGACGAACACCGGGGAGCTGTTTTTT.

The rearrangement joins TRBV9 to TRBJ1-4; D call uncertain. Germline CDR1 is SGDLS and CDR2 is YYNGEE. V lost 3 bases to trimming and J lost 8 bases, with 17 bases between them. CDR3 size: 15 residues. CDR3 region: CASSASLREGEKLFF. The CDR3 DNA sequence: TGTGCCAGCAGCGCATCCCTGAGGGAAGGGGAAAAACTGTTTTTT.

This rearrangement joins TRBV20-1 to TRBJ1-1; D not resolved. Germline V gene data show CDR1 as DFQATT and CDR2 as SNEGSKA (reference sequence). The length of the CDR3 is 11 residues. The V end was cut by 6 bases, the J end by 7 bases, with 12 bases between. This CDR3 is CSADGESEAFF. The CDR3 DNA is TGCAGTGCCGATGGGGAGAGTGAAGCTTTCTTT.